The TCR beta chain under discussion was sequenced for a study of blood T cells in healthy people across ages. Looking at the study overall: Using template switching, researchers captured about one barcoded beta molecule for each two T cells.

This clonotype was seen more than once but under ten times. What it recognizes is unknown. It was with a sample-barcoded 5' primer and a J-beta primer mix that a second PCR of roughly 7 to 12 cycles was run. TCRdb fed the 5' RACE reads into MiXCR, producing one record per CDR3 protein. The data show about 670,000 distinct CDR3 sequences, approximately 40% seen once. Germline loops: CDR1 MNHEY, CDR2 SVGEGT. Germline trimming cut 2 bases from V and 5 bases from J; bases unmatched to any gene: 5. The CDR3 is 14 residues long. Broader study findings: Donor CMV infection status was unknown, possibly confounding age-related changes in expanded clonotypes.

Input material: blood. The genes are TRBV6-2 or TRBV6-3 and TRBJ2-7; TRBD2 matches 8 bases. The clonotype originates from a man older than 75 in good health. The DNA of the CDR3 is TGTGCCAGCAGTTACGTAGGACTAGCCGACGAGCAGTACTTC. Its protein is CASSYVGLADEQYF.